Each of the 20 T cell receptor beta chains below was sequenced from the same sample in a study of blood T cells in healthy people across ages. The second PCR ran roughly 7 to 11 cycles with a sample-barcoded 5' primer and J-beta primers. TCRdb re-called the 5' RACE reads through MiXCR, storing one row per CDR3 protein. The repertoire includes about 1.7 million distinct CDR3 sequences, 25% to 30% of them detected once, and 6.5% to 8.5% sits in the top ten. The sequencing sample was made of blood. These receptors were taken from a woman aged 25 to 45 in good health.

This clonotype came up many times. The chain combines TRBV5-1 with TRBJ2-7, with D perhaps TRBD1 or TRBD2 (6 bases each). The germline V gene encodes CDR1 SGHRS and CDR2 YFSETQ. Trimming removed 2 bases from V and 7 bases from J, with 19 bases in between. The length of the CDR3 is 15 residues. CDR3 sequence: CASSFTGGYAGEQYF. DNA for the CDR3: TGCGCCAGCAGCTTCACCGGGGGCTACGCGGGGGAGCAGTACTTC. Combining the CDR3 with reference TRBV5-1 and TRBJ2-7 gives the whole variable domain KAGVTQTPRYLIKTRGQQVTLSCSPISGHRSVSWYQQTPGQGLQFLFEYFSETQRNKGNFPGRFSGRQFSNSRSEMNVSTLELGDSALYLCASSFTGGYAGEQYFGPGTRLTVT.

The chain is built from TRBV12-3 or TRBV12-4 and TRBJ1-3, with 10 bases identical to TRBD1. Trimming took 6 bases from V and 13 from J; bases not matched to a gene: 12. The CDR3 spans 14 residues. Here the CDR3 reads CASRQTGGPGGIYF. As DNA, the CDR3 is TGTGCCAGCAGACAGACAGGGGGCCCTGGGGGGATATATTTT.

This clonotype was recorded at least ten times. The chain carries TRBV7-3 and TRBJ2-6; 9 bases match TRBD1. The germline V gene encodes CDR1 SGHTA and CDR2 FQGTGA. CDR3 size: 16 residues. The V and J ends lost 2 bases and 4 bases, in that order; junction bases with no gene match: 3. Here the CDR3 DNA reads TGTGCCAGCAGCTTAGGGACAGGGTTCGGGGCCAACGTCCTGACTTTC. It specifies CASSLGTGFGANVLTF.

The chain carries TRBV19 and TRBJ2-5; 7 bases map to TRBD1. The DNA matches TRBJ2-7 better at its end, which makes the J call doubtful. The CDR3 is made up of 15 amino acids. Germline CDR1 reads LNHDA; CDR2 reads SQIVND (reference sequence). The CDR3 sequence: CASSTWGTVIYEQYF. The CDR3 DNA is TGTGCCAGCTCCACTTGGGGGACAGTGATCTACGAGCAGTACTTC.

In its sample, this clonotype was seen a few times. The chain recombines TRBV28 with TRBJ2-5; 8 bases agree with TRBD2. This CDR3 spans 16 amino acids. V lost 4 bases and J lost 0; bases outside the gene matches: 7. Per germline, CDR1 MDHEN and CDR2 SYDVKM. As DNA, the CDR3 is TGTGCCAGCAGTTCGACGGGACTAGGGGACCAAGAGACCCAGTACTTC. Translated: CASSSTGLGDQETQYF.

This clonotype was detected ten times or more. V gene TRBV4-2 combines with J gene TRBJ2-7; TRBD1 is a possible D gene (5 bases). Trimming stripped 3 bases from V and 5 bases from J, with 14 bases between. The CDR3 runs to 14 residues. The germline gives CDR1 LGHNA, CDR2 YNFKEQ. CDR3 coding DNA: TGTGCCAGCAGCCAGGGGCAGGGTATCAACGAGCAGTACTTC. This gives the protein CASSQGQGINEQYF.

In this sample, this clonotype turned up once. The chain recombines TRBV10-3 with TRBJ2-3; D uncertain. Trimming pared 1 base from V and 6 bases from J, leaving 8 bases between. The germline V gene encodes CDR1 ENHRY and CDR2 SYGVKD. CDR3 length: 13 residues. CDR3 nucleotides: TGTGCCATCAGTGAGTTTAAACCGGATACGCAGTATTTT. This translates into CAISEFKPDTQYF.

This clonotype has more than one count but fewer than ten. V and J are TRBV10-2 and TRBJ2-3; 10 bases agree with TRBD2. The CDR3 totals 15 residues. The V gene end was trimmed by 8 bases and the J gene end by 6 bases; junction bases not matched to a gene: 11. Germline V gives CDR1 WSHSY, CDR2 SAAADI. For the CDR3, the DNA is TGCGCCAGCCGGCCTAGCGGGAGTGTAGGTGATACGCAGTATTTT. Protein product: CASRPSGSVGDTQYF.

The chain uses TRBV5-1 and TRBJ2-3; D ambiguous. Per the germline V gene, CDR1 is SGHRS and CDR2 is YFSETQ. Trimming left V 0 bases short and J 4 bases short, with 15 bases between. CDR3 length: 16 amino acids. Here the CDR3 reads CASSLAGRRTADTQYF. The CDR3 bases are TGCGCCAGCAGCTTGGCGGGCAGAAGGACGGCAGATACGCAGTATTTT.

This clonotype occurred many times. The CDR3 DNA reads as TGTGCCAGCACCGTCTCGACTAGCGGGAGGCAAGAGACCCAGTACTTC. As protein: CASTVSTSGRQETQYF. The chain couples TRBV7-9 to TRBJ2-5, with TRBD2 identical over 13 bases. This CDR3 has 16 amino acids. Per germline, CDR1 SEHNR and CDR2 FQNEAQ (reference sequence). J lost 2 bases, V lost 7 bases, and 7 bases had no gene match.

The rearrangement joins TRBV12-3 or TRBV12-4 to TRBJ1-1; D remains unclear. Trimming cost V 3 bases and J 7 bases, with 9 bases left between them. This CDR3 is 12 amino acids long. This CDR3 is CASSFGYIEAFF. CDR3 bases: TGTGCCAGCAGTTTCGGCTACATTGAAGCTTTCTTT.

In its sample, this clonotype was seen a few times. CDR3 in amino acids: CASSLRLAGGTGEQFF. CDR3 sequence (DNA): TGTGCCAGCAGCTTACGTCTAGCGGGAGGAACGGGTGAGCAGTTCTTC. The chain combines TRBV7-2 with TRBJ2-1; 11 bases match TRBD2. V gave up 2 bases and J gave up 9 bases; unmatched junction bases: 9. CDR1 SGHTA and CDR2 FQGNSA come from the germline V gene. The CDR3 spans 16 residues.

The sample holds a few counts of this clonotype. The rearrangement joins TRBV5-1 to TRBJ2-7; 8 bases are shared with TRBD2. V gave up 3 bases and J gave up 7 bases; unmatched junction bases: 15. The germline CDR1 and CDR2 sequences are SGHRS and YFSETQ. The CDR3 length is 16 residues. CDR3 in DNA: TGCGCCAGCAGCTCAAGAGGGGCGGGGGGTTTGAATGAGCAGTACTTC. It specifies CASSSRGAGGLNEQYF. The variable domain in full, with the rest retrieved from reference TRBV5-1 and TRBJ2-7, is KAGVTQTPRYLIKTRGQQVTLSCSPISGHRSVSWYQQTPGQGLQFLFEYFSETQRNKGNFPGRFSGRQFSNSRSEMNVSTLELGDSALYLCASSSRGAGGLNEQYFGPGTRLTVT.

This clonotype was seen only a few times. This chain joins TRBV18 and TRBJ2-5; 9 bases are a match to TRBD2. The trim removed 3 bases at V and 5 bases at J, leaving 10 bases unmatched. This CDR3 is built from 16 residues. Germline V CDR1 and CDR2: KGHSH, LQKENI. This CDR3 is CASSPVSAGGRETQYF. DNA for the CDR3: TGTGCCAGCTCACCGGTTTCAGCGGGGGGACGGGAGACCCAGTACTTC.

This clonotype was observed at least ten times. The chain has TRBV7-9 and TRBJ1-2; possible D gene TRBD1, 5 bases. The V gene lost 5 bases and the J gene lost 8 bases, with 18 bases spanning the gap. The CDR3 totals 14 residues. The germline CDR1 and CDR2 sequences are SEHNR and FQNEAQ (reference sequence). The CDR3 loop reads CASSEDGAGRGYTF. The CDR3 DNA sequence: TGTGCCAGCAGCGAAGACGGGGCCGGCCGGGGCTACACCTTC.

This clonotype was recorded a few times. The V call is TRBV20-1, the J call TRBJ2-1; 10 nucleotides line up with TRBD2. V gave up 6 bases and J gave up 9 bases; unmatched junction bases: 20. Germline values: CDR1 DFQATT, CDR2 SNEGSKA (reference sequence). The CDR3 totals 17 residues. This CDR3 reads CSAPPRASGGAFVEQFF. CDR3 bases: TGCAGTGCCCCCCCCAGGGCCAGCGGGGGGGCCTTTGTTGAGCAGTTCTTC.

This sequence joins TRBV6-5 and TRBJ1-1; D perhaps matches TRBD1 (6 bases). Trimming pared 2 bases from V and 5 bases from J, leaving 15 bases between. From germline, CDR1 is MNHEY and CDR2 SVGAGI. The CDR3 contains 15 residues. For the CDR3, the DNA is TGTGCCAGCAGTTACACGGAGAGGGGGGATACTGAAGCTTTCTTT. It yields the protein CASSYTERGDTEAFF.

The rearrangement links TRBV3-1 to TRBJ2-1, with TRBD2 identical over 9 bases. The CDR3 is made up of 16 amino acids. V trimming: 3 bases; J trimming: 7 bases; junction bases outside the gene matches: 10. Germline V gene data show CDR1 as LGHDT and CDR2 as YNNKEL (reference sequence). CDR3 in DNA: TGTGCCAGCAGCCACCTAGCGGGACGTTCCCCAAATGAGCAGTTCTTC. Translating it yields CASSHLAGRSPNEQFF.

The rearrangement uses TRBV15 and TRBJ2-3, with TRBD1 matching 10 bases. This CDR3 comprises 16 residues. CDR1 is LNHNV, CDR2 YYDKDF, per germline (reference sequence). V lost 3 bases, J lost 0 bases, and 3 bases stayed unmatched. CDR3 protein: CATSRDRGTSTDTQYF. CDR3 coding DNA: TGTGCCACCAGCAGGGACAGGGGGACTAGCACAGATACGCAGTATTTT.

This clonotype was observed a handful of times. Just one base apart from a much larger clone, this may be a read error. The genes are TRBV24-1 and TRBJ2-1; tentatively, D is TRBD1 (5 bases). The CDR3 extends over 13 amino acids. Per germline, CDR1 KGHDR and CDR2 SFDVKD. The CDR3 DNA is TGTGCCACCAGTGAGTCAGGGTACAATGAGCAGGTCTTC. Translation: CATSESGYNEQVF.